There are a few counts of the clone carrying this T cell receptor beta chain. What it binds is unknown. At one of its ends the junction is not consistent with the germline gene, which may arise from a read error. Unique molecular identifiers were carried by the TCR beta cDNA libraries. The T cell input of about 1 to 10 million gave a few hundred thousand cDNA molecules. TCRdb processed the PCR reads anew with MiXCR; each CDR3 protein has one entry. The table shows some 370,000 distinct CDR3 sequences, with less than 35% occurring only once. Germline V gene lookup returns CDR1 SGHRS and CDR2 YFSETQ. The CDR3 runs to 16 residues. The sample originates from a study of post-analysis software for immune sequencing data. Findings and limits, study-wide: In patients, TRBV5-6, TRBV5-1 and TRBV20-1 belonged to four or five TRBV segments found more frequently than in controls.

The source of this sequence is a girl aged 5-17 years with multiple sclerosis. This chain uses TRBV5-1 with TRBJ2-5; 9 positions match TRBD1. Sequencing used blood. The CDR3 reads CASSLWGTGNQGTQYF. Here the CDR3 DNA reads TGCGCCAGCAGCTTGTGGGGGACAGGGAATCAAGGGACCCAGTACTTC. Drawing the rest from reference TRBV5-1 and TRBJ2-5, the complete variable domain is KAGVTQTPRYLIKTRGQQVTLSCSPISGHRSVSWYQQTPGQGLQFLFEYFSETQRNKGNFPGRFSGRQFSNSRSEMNVSTLELGDSALYLCASSLWGTGNQGTQYFGPGTRLLVL.